One sample yielded the 8 T cell receptor beta chains listed below, sequenced in a study of identical twins. MiXCR, run by TCRdb on the 5' RACE reads, gives a single entry per CDR3 protein. The sample yields approximately 680,000 distinct CDR3 sequences, about 7% seen once. These data are also associated with another study on yellow fever vaccine responses in identical twins.

Sequencing was carried out using PBMCs. These receptors were collected from a young woman in good health.

This clonotype was recorded a few times. CDR3 coding DNA: TGTGCCAGCAGCTTCGAAGTGAACACTGAAGCTTTCTTT. Protein: CASSFEVNTEAFF. The V and J genes are TRBV5-5 and TRBJ1-1; D gene uncertain. The CDR3 has 13 residues. The germline V gene has CDR1 SGHKS and CDR2 YYEKEE (reference sequence). V dropped 2 bases and J dropped 0 bases, with 5 bases sitting between them.

This clonotype was detected ten times or more. The chain employs TRBV5-1 and TRBJ2-3, with D possibly being TRBD1 (5 bases). The germline CDR1 and CDR2 sequences are SGHRS and YFSETQ. This CDR3 is 15 amino acids long. Trimming cost V 2 bases and J 0 bases, with 10 bases left between them. For the CDR3, the DNA is TGCGCCAGCAGCTTCGCAGGGCCGAGCACAGATACGCAGTATTTT. This translates into CASSFAGPSTDTQYF.

This clonotype was counted between two and nine times. Sequence at one end of the junction differs from germline and may be a read error. The genes are TRBV5-5 and TRBJ1-6, with 7 bases identical to TRBD1. CDR1 is SGHKS, CDR2 YYEKEE, per germline (reference sequence). CDR3 length: 15 amino acids. The CDR3 spells CASCLEGAENSPLHF. CDR3 DNA: TGTGCCAGCTGCTTAGAGGGGGCAGAGAATTCACCCCTCCACTTT.

The V and J genes are TRBV11-2 and TRBJ2-7, with D perhaps TRBD2 (5 bases). The germline V gene has CDR1 SGHAT and CDR2 FQNNGV. The CDR3 length is 16 residues. V dropped 2 bases and J dropped 11 bases, with 25 bases sitting between them. The CDR3 region is CASSLYPNPWVPGKYF. The CDR3 DNA sequence: TGTGCCAGCAGCTTATATCCCAACCCGTGGGTCCCCGGGAAGTACTTC.

This chain uses TRBV12-3 or TRBV12-4 with TRBJ2-7; D is unclear. There are 16 residues in the CDR3. V was shortened by 5 bases and J by 5 bases, with 22 bases between the two germline ends. CDR3 coding DNA: TGTGCCAGCAGTAGCTCACAAGGTCGTGGAACGGACGAGCAGTACGTC. Its translation: CASSSSQGRGTDEQYV.

This clonotype was detected only a few times. V gene TRBV5-1 combines with J gene TRBJ2-2; possible D gene TRBD1, 6 bases. The germline V gene has CDR1 SGHRS and CDR2 YFSETQ. Trimming removed 2 bases from V and 2 bases from J, with 10 bases in between. The CDR3 has 15 residues. The CDR3, as DNA: TGCGCCAGCAGCTTCACAGGGACAAACACCGGGGAGCTGTTTTTT. It yields the protein CASSFTGTNTGELFF.

This clonotype was found many times. The V gene is TRBV4-1, the J gene TRBJ2-2; 9 nucleotides agree with TRBD1. V was clipped by 3 bases and J by 3 bases; unmatched bases: 2. Germline V lookup: CDR1 MGHRA, CDR2 YSYEKL. The CDR3 is made up of 15 amino acids. The CDR3 sequence is CASSHWDRDTGELFF. The CDR3 region has the DNA TGCGCCAGCAGCCATTGGGACAGGGACACCGGGGAGCTGTTTTTT.

This clonotype was picked up many times. The chain carries TRBV4-1 and TRBJ2-3; a possible D gene is TRBD2 (6 bases). Germline CDR1 is MGHRA and CDR2 is YSYEKL. The ends were cut back, 4 bases at V and 6 bases at J, with 17 bases in the middle. There are 15 residues in the CDR3. CDR3 coding DNA: TGCGCCAGCAGCCCCGGAGGGTGGCTAGTGGATACGCAGTATTTT. Amino acid sequence: CASSPGGWLVDTQYF.